This TCR beta chain came from a study of shared T cell receptors in the human thymus. The table came from immunoSEQ multiplex PCR; TCRdb's copy has only in-frame clones and leaves some out. The sample records about 710,000 clones, 70% to 90% being singletons. The same sample was also studied in work on human thymus T cells. That source notes: Seemingly biased V and J gene usage marked thymic and blood repertoires. Thymic repertoires of unrelated individuals were reported in related research to overlap highly.

The sequencing sample was made of thymocytes. The sequence was collected from a boy in the first two years of life with a congenital heart defect.

In nucleotides, the CDR3 is TGTGCCAGCGGGGGGGGACTTTCCTACGAGCAGTACTTC. Its protein product is CASGGGLSYEQYF. The genes are TRBV19 and TRBJ2-7, with TRBD2 matching 8 bases. Germline lookup yields CDR1 LNHDA and CDR2 SQIVND (reference sequence). This CDR3 comprises 13 residues. Germline trimming cut 9 bases from V and 1 base from J; bases unmatched to any gene: 5. Using reference TRBV19 and TRBJ2-7 for the parts outside the CDR3, the full variable domain is DGGITQSPKYLFRKEGQNVTLSCEQNLNHDAMYWYRQDPGQGLRLIYYSQIVNDFQKGDIAEGYSVSREKKESFPLTVTSAQKNPTAFYLCASGGGLSYEQYFGPGTRLTVT.